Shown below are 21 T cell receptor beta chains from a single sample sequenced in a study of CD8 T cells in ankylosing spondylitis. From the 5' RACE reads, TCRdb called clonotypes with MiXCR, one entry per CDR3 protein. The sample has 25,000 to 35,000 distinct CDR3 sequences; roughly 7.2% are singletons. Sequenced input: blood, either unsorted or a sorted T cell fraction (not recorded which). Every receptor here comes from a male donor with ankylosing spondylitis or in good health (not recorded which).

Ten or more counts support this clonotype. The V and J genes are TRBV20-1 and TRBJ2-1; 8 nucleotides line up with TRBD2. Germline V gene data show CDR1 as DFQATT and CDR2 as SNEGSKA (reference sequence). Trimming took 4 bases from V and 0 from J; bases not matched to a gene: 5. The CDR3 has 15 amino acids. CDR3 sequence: CSATPGTSSYNEQFF. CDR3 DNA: TGCAGTGCTACCCCCGGGACTAGCTCCTACAATGAGCAGTTCTTC.

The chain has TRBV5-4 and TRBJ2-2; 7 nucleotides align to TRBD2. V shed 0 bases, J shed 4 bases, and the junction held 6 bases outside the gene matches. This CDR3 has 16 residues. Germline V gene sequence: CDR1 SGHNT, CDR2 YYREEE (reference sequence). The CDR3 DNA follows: TGTGCCAGCAGCTTGGGGGGCGGGAGCGGCACCGGGGAGCTGTTTTTT. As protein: CASSLGGGSGTGELFF.

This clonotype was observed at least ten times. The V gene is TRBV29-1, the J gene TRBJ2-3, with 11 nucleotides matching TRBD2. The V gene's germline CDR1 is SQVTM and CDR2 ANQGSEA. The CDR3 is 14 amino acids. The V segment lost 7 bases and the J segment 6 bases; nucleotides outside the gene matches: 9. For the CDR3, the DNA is TGCAGCGCTGGGCCGGGACTAGCGGTTGATACGCAGTATTTT. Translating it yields CSAGPGLAVDTQYF.

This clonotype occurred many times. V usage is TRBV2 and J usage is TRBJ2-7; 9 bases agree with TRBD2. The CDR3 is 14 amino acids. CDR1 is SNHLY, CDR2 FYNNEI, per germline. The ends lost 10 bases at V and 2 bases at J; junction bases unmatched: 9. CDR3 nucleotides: TGTGCCATAGTTAGCGGGAGTGAGGCCTACGAGCAGTACTTC. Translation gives CAIVSGSEAYEQYF.

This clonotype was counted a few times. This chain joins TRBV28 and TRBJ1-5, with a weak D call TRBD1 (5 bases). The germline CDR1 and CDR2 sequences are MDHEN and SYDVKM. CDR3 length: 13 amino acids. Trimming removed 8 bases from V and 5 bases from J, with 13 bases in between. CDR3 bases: TGTGCCAGCCGTACAGAGGGGCATCAGCCCCAGCATTTT. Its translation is CASRTEGHQPQHF.

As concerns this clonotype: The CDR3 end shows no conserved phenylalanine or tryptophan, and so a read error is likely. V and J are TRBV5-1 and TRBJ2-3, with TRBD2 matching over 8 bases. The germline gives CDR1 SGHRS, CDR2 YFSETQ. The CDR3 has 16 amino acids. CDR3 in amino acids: CTSSLGSGSLTDTQYL. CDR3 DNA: TGCACCAGCAGCTTGGGCAGCGGGAGTCTAACAGATACGCAGTATCTT.

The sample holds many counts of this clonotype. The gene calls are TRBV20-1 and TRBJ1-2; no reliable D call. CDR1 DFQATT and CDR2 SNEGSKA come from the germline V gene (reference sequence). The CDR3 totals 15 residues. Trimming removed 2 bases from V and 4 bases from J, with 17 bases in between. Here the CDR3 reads CSARNPTQATYGYTF. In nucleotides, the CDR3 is TGCAGTGCTAGAAACCCGACCCAAGCTACCTATGGCTACACCTTC.

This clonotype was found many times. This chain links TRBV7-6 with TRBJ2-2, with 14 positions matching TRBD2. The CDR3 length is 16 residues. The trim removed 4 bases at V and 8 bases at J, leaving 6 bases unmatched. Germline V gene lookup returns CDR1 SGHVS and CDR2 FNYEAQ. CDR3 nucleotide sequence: TGTGCCAGCAGCTCCGGGACTAGCGGGAGTCTAGGGGAGCTGTTTTTT. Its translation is CASSSGTSGSLGELFF. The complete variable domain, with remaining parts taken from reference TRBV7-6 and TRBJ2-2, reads GAGVSQSPRYKVTKRGQDVALRCDPISGHVSLYWYRQALGQGPEFLTYFNYEAQQDKSGLPNDRFSAERPEGSISTLTIQRTEQRDSAMYRCASSSGTSGSLGELFFGEGSRLTVL.

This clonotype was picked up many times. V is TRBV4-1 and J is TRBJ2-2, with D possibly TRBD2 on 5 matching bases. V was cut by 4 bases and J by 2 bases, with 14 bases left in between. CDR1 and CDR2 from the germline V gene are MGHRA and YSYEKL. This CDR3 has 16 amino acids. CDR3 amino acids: CASSPWGAENTGELFF. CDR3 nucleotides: TGCGCCAGCAGCCCCTGGGGAGCGGAAAACACCGGGGAGCTGTTTTTT.

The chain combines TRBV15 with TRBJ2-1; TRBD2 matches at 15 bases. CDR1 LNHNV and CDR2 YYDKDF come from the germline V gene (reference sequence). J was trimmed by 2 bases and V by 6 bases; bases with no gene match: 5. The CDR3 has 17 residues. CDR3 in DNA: TGTGCCACCAGAACGGGACTAGCGGGAGGCCCCTACAATGAGCAGTTCTTC. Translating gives CATRTGLAGGPYNEQFF.

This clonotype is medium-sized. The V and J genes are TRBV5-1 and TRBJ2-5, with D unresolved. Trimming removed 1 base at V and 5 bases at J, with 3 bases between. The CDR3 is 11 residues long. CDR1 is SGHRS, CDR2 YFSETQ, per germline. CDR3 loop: CASSLLETQYF. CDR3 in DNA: TGCGCCAGCAGCTTGCTGGAGACCCAGTACTTC.

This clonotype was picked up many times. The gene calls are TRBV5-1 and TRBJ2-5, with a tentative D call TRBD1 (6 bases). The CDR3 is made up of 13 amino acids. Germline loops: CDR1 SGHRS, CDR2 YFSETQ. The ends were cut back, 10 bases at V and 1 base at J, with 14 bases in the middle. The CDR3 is CASQGQTQETQYF. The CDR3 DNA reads TGCGCCTCCCAAGGACAGACCCAAGAGACCCAGTACTTC.

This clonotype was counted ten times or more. The CDR3 loop is CATSGTSGQGYEQFF. CDR3 in DNA: TGTGCCACCAGTGGGACATCGGGACAGGGTTACGAGCAGTTCTTC. The V call is TRBV24-1, the J call TRBJ2-1; 9 bases line up with TRBD1. CDR3 length: 15 amino acids. From germline, CDR1 is KGHDR and CDR2 SFDVKD. V dropped 5 bases and J dropped 10; count of bases not matched to a gene: 11.

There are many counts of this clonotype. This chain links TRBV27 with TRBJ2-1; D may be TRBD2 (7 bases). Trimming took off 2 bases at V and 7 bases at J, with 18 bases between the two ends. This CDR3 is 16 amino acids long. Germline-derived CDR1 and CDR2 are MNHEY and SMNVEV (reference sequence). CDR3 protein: CASSLGASGGGNEQFF. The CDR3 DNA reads TGTGCCAGCAGTTTAGGGGCTAGCGGAGGGGGTAATGAGCAGTTCTTC.

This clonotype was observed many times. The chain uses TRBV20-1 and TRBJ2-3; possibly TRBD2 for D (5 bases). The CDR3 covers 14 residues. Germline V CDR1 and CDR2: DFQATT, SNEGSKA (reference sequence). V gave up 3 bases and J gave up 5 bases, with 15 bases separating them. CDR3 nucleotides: TGCAGTGCTAGCAGCGGAACCAAAGGAGATACGCAGTATTTT. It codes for CSASSGTKGDTQYF.

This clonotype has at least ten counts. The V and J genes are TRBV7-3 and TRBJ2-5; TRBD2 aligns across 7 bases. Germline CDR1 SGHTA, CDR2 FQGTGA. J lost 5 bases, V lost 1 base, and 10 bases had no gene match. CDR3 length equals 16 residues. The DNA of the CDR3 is TGTGCCAGCAGCTTAAGTAGCGGGCCCGGGGAGGAGACCCAGTACTTC. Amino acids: CASSLSSGPGEETQYF.

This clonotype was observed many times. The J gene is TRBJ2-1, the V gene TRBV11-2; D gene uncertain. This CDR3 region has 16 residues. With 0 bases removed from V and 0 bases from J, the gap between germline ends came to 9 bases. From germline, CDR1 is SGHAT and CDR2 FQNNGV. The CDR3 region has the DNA TGTGCCAGCAGCTTAGATGTTCACGCCTCCTACAATGAGCAGTTCTTC. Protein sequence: CASSLDVHASYNEQFF.

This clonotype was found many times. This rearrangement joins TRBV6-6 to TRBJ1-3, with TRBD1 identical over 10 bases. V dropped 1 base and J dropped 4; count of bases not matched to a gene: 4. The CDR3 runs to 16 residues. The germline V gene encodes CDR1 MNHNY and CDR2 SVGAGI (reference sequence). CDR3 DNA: TGTGCCAGCAGTTACTACGGGACAGGGGCAGGAAACACCATATATTTT. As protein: CASSYYGTGAGNTIYF.

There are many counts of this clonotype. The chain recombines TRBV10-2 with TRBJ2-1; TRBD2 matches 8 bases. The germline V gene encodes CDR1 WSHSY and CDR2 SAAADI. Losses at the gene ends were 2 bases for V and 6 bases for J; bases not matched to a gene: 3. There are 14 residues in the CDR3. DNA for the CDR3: TGCGCCAGCAGTGAGACGGGAGGGATCAATGAGCAGTTCTTC. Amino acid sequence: CASSETGGINEQFF.

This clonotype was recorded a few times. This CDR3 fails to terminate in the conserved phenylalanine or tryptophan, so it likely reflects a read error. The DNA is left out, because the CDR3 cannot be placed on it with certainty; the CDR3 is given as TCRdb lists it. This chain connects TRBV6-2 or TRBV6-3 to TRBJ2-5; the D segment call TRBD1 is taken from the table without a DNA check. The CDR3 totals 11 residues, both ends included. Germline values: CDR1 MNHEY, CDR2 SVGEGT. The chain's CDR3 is CASTFTRGRSR.

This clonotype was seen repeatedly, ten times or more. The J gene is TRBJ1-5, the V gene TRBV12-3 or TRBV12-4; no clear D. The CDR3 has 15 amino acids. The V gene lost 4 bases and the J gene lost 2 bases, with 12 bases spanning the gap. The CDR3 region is CASSSAVAGNQPQHF. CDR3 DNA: TGTGCCAGCAGTTCAGCCGTGGCCGGCAATCAGCCCCAGCATTTT.